The clone carrying this TCR beta chain was observed a handful of times. No antigen is known for it. The source of the sample is a study of blood T cells in healthy people across ages. Study results and limitations: CMV status of donors was unknown, possibly confounding expanded clonotype changes. Unsorted PBMCs ruled out conclusive naive versus antigen-experienced comparison.

PCR was performed a second time for about 7 to 11 cycles using a sample-barcoded 5' primer and a J-beta primer mix. From the 5' RACE reads, TCRdb called clonotypes with MiXCR, one entry per CDR3 protein. This table holds 1.5 million to 2 million distinct CDR3 sequences, 25% to 30% found once. This clonotype was sampled from a woman aged 25 to 39 in good health. Sequencing was done on a sample of blood.

The DNA of the CDR3 is TGTGCCAGCAGGAACCGGGACAGGGGGGACAATGAGCAGTTCTTC. Translation gives CASRNRDRGDNEQFF. V gene TRBV6-6 combines with J gene TRBJ2-1; 11 bases line up with TRBD1. V lost 6 bases to trimming and J lost 5 bases; unmatched junction nucleotides: 6. This CDR3 is built from 15 residues. From germline, CDR1 is MNHNY and CDR2 SVGAGI (reference sequence).